What follows are 12 T cell receptor beta chains derived from one specimen sequenced in a study of T cells in localized non-small cell lung cancer (TCRdb year 2020). Libraries were built with the immunoSEQ multiplex PCR assay. TCRdb limited this immuneACCESS table to in-frame rearrangements with V and J called. A share of clones is missing; checked studies link under half to unresolved V genes, and the rest is unexplained. The sample table holds tens of thousands of clones, of which approximately 80% were seen once. The leading ten clones occupy approximately 7.8% of the sample. The sample was PBMCs, taken before any cancer treatment. The receptor set was obtained from a man aged 40-75 years with stage II lung adenocarcinoma.

This sequence joins TRBV7-9 and TRBJ2-7, with D perhaps matching TRBD1 (5 bases). Trimming took 5 bases from V and 5 from J, leaving 16 bases between them. The CDR3 extends over 14 amino acids. Germline V CDR1 and CDR2: SEHNR, FQNEAQ (reference sequence). The CDR3 DNA follows: TGTGCCAGCAGCCCCACCCCAGGGAATCACGAGCAGTACTTC. This gives the protein CASSPTPGNHEQYF.

This sequence joins TRBV7-2 and TRBJ1-1; the D is unclear. Trimming shortened V by 5 bases and J by 3 bases, and 10 bases separated the two germline ends. CDR1 SGHTA and CDR2 FQGNSA come from the germline V gene. The CDR3 contains 13 residues. The CDR3 DNA reads TGTGCCAGCAGCACCCAGGCGGACACTGAAGCTTTCTTT. Translating it yields CASSTQADTEAFF.

The gene calls are TRBV7-9 and TRBJ1-1, with a possible D match to TRBD1 (6 bases). The V and J ends lost 4 bases and 7 bases respectively, with 16 bases between them. The length of the CDR3 is 14 residues. Germline loops: CDR1 SEHNR, CDR2 FQNEAQ (reference sequence). CDR3 region: CASSSFPGAVEAFF. CDR3 bases: TGTGCCAGCAGCTCCTTCCCAGGGGCGGTTGAAGCTTTCTTT.

The V and J genes are TRBV9 and TRBJ2-1, with 11 positions matching TRBD2. CDR3 length: 16 amino acids. Germline V lookup: CDR1 SGDLS, CDR2 YYNGEE. J was trimmed by 8 bases and V by 0 bases; bases with no gene match: 7. Written as DNA, the CDR3 is TGTGCCAGCAGCGTAGCGCTAGCGGGAGGCGGGGATGAGCAGTTCTTC. As protein: CASSVALAGGGDEQFF. Full variable domain (outside the CDR3, taken from reference TRBV9 and TRBJ2-1): DSGVTQTPKHLITATGQRVTLRCSPRSGDLSVYWYQQSLDQGLQFLIQYYNGEERAKGNILERFSAQQFPDLHSELNLSSLELGDSALYFCASSVALAGGGDEQFFGPGTRLTVL.

This sequence joins TRBV7-8 and TRBJ2-3, with unresolved D. Trimming shortened V by 1 base and J by 5 bases, and 4 bases separated the two germline ends. Germline CDR1 and CDR2: SGHVS and FQNEAQ. The length of the CDR3 is 12 residues. DNA for the CDR3: TGTGCCAGCAGCTTAGAAGTAGATACGCAGTATTTT. Translated, it gives CASSLEVDTQYF.

J is TRBJ2-7 and V is TRBV4-3; no definite D call. This CDR3 contains 16 residues. CDR1 is LGHNA and CDR2 is YSLEER in the germline V gene. The germline V and J ends were trimmed by 0 bases and 5 bases, with 17 bases remaining between them. CDR3 amino acids: CASSQEYPGPRNEQYF. In DNA, the CDR3 is TGCGCCAGCAGCCAAGAGTATCCAGGACCGCGGAACGAGCAGTACTTC.

The rearrangement joins TRBV5-5 to TRBJ1-1; 7 nucleotides match TRBD1. This CDR3 region has 14 residues. J lost 4 bases, V lost 3 bases, and 6 bases had no gene match. Per germline, CDR1 SGHKS and CDR2 YYEKEE (reference sequence). The DNA of the CDR3 is TGTGCCAGCAGCTACCGACAGGGTGGCACTGAAGCTTTCTTT. The encoded protein is CASSYRQGGTEAFF.

This clone was counted only a few times. This rearrangement joins TRBV30 to TRBJ1-5, with D hard to call. Trimming took 1 base from V and 1 from J, leaving 2 bases between them. Germline assignment: CDR1 GTSNPN and CDR2 SVGIG (reference sequence). CDR3 length equals 12 residues. This CDR3 reads CAWSGSNQPQHF. Written as DNA, the CDR3 is TGTGCCTGGAGTGGGAGCAATCAGCCCCAGCATTTT.

The chain employs TRBV18 and TRBJ2-7; D remains ambiguous. Looked up from germline, CDR1 is KGHSH and CDR2 is LQKENI. V shed 3 bases and J shed 2 bases, with 8 bases lying between them. The CDR3 spans 13 residues. The CDR3 nucleotides are TGTGCCAGCTCACCGAAAAATGCCTACGAGCAGTACTTC. It yields the protein CASSPKNAYEQYF.

This clone was picked up a small number of times. The V call is TRBV7-9, the J call TRBJ1-5, with D hard to call. Germline CDR1 SEHNR, CDR2 FQNEAQ (reference sequence). Trimming cost V 0 bases and J 7 bases, with 10 bases left between them. This CDR3 is 14 amino acids long. The CDR3 DNA sequence: TGTGCCAGCAGCTTAGCGGGGATGGGCCAGCCCCAGCATTTT. Translating gives CASSLAGMGQPQHF.

J is TRBJ1-4 and V is TRBV5-4; 11 bases fit TRBD1. The V gene end was trimmed by 4 bases and the J gene end by 2 bases; junction bases not matched to a gene: 4. Germline V gene sequence: CDR1 SGHNT, CDR2 YYREEE (reference sequence). The CDR3 spans 16 residues. The CDR3 region has the DNA TGTGCCAGCAGCCCCGGACAGGGGGCGACTAATGAAAAACTGTTTTTT. Its protein product is CASSPGQGATNEKLFF. Using reference TRBV5-4 and TRBJ1-4 for the parts outside the CDR3, the full variable domain is ETGVTQSPTHLIKTRGQQVTLRCSSQSGHNTVSWYQQALGQGPQFIFQYYREEENGRGNFPPRFSGLQFPNYSSELNVNALELDDSALYLCASSPGQGATNEKLFFGSGTQLSVL.

The V and J genes are TRBV6-1 and TRBJ2-5; D perhaps matches TRBD1 (6 bases). Between the trimmed V and J ends, which lost 2 bases and 13 bases, there was a span of 14 bases. CDR1 and CDR2 from the germline V gene are MNHNS and SASEGT. The CDR3 sequence is 12 residues long. This chain's CDR3 is CASSERSGAPYF. The CDR3 region has the DNA TGTGCCAGCAGTGAACGATCAGGGGCCCCGTACTTC.